The rows below give T cell receptor beta chains drawn from one sample of a study of blood T cell repertoires in COVID-19. Sequenced by immunoSEQ multiplex PCR; TCRdb stores in-frame clones only, minus some. The table records around 100,000 clones, 91% of them present only once. Sequencing was carried out using peripheral blood. The receptors originated from a human donor in a cohort sampled during active COVID-19. Both conserved end residues are part of each CDR3. Each record gives: D gene, J gene, clone size, CDR3 length, V gene, CDR3 DNA, CDR3 protein. D genes are given only for firm matches. Not all rows give a size; the values are once, few, many and, for expanded clones, a class.

d_call: -; j_call: TRBJ1-4; clone_size: -; cdr3_length: 13; v_call: TRBV7-8; cdr3_nt: TGTGCCAGCCGAAATCGGGGTTCCGAAAAACTGTTTTTT; cdr3_aa: CASRNRGSEKLFF
d_call: TRBD1; j_call: TRBJ1-1; clone_size: -; cdr3_length: 18; v_call: TRBV20-1; cdr3_nt: TGCAGTGCTAGTATAGGGCTCCGGACAGGGAGGTCGGGCACTGAAGCTTTCTTT; cdr3_aa: CSASIGLRTGRSGTEAFF
d_call: -; j_call: TRBJ1-2; clone_size: -; cdr3_length: 14; v_call: TRBV28; cdr3_nt: TGTGCCAGCAGTTCCGGGGGGTATGACTATGGCTACACCTTC; cdr3_aa: CASSSGGYDYGYTF
d_call: TRBD2; j_call: TRBJ2-3; clone_size: -; cdr3_length: 16; v_call: TRBV4-1; cdr3_nt: TGCGCCAGCAGCTCTAAACTAGCGGGGGGGCCAGATACGCAGTATTTT; cdr3_aa: CASSSKLAGGPDTQYF
d_call: -; j_call: TRBJ2-1; clone_size: -; cdr3_length: 12; v_call: TRBV10-2; cdr3_nt: TGCGCCAGCAGCTGGGCTTCGAATGAGCAGTTCTTC; cdr3_aa: CASSWASNEQFF
d_call: -; j_call: TRBJ1-5; clone_size: -; cdr3_length: 15; v_call: TRBV7-2; cdr3_nt: TGTGCCAGCAGCTTTTTGTCAGGCACTAATCAGCCCCAGCATTTT; cdr3_aa: CASSFLSGTNQPQHF
d_call: -; j_call: TRBJ1-1; clone_size: -; cdr3_length: 11; v_call: TRBV30; cdr3_nt: TGTGCCTGGAGTGTTGCCAGGGAAGCTTTCTTT; cdr3_aa: CAWSVAREAFF
d_call: TRBD1; j_call: TRBJ1-2; clone_size: -; cdr3_length: 15; v_call: TRBV5-4; cdr3_nt: TGTGCCAGCAGAAATCCGGGACAGGGCTTCTATGGCTACACCTTC; cdr3_aa: CASRNPGQGFYGYTF
d_call: -; j_call: TRBJ2-1; clone_size: -; cdr3_length: 16; v_call: TRBV10-1; cdr3_nt: TGCGCCAGCAGTGACCTACAGGGTTCCCCCGCGGGTGAGCAGTTCTTC; cdr3_aa: CASSDLQGSPAGEQFF
d_call: -; j_call: TRBJ1-4; clone_size: -; cdr3_length: 14; v_call: TRBV19; cdr3_nt: TGTGCCAGTACCGTTTGGGGGCGCGGGGAAAAACTGTTTTTT; cdr3_aa: CASTVWGRGEKLFF
d_call: -; j_call: TRBJ1-1; clone_size: -; cdr3_length: 13; v_call: TRBV12-3/TRBV12-4; cdr3_nt: TGTGCCAGCGTTCAAGCGGAACGGAGTGAAGCTTTCTTT; cdr3_aa: CASVQAERSEAFF
d_call: -; j_call: TRBJ1-1; clone_size: -; cdr3_length: 14; v_call: TRBV30; cdr3_nt: TGTGCCTGGAGTGCCTCAATGAAGGGGGCTGAAGCTTTCTTT; cdr3_aa: CAWSASMKGAEAFF
d_call: TRBD1; j_call: TRBJ2-7; clone_size: -; cdr3_length: 16; v_call: TRBV19; cdr3_nt: TGTGCCAGTAGTATCCGTCCGGGACAGGGGTCCTACGAGCAGTACTTC; cdr3_aa: CASSIRPGQGSYEQYF
d_call: TRBD2; j_call: TRBJ2-5; clone_size: -; cdr3_length: 16; v_call: TRBV5-8; cdr3_nt: TGTGCCAGCAGCTTGGGGGCGGGAGAGATACAAGAGACCCAGTACTTC; cdr3_aa: CASSLGAGEIQETQYF
d_call: -; j_call: TRBJ2-7; clone_size: -; cdr3_length: 16; v_call: TRBV27; cdr3_nt: TGTGCCAGCAGTCTCAAACAGGGAAGGGGTTCCTACGAGCAGTACTTC; cdr3_aa: CASSLKQGRGSYEQYF
d_call: TRBD1; j_call: TRBJ2-1; clone_size: -; cdr3_length: 15; v_call: TRBV6-5; cdr3_nt: TGTGCCAGCAGAGTAGGGGGACAGACCTACAATGAGCAGTTCTTC; cdr3_aa: CASRVGGQTYNEQFF
d_call: -; j_call: TRBJ1-2; clone_size: -; cdr3_length: 17; v_call: TRBV11-2; cdr3_nt: TGTGCCAGCAGCTTATTAGACAGCAGGCTGCCTCCCTATGGCTACACCTTC; cdr3_aa: CASSLLDSRLPPYGYTF
d_call: TRBD2; j_call: TRBJ2-3; clone_size: -; cdr3_length: 16; v_call: TRBV6-2/TRBV6-3; cdr3_nt: TGTGCCAGCAGCCTAATCCCGGGACTAGCAGCCGATACGCAGTATTTT; cdr3_aa: CASSLIPGLAADTQYF
d_call: TRBD1; j_call: TRBJ2-7; clone_size: -; cdr3_length: 22; v_call: TRBV9; cdr3_nt: TGTGCCAGCAGCGTAGGAGATATTCAGGGGGCCTCCTTTGACCCTACCTTCTACGAGCAGTACTTC; cdr3_aa: CASSVGDIQGASFDPTFYEQYF
d_call: TRBD2; j_call: TRBJ2-1; clone_size: -; cdr3_length: 20; v_call: TRBV5-1; cdr3_nt: TGCGCCAGCAGCTTGGCCGCATGGACTAGCGGCTTTAGCTCCTACAATGAGCAGTTCTTC; cdr3_aa: CASSLAAWTSGFSSYNEQFF
d_call: -; j_call: TRBJ1-3; clone_size: few; cdr3_length: 17; v_call: TRBV3-1/TRBV3-2; cdr3_nt: TGTGCCAGCAGCCATTTCACCCGAGGTTACTCTGGAAACACCATATATTTT; cdr3_aa: CASSHFTRGYSGNTIYF
d_call: -; j_call: TRBJ2-1; clone_size: -; cdr3_length: 13; v_call: TRBV5-1; cdr3_nt: TGCGCCAGCAGCTTGGACGGGGTGAATGAGCAGTTCTTC; cdr3_aa: CASSLDGVNEQFF
d_call: -; j_call: TRBJ1-1; clone_size: -; cdr3_length: 12; v_call: TRBV9; cdr3_nt: TGTGCCAGCTCCGGAGTTGGCACTGAAGCTTTCTTT; cdr3_aa: CASSGVGTEAFF
d_call: -; j_call: TRBJ2-3; clone_size: -; cdr3_length: 15; v_call: TRBV14; cdr3_nt: TGTGCCAGCAGCCAAGAAATCCATAGTGGAGATACGCAGTATTTT; cdr3_aa: CASSQEIHSGDTQYF
d_call: TRBD1; j_call: TRBJ2-1; clone_size: -; cdr3_length: 14; v_call: TRBV7-3; cdr3_nt: TGTGCCAGCAGCTCGGGACAGGGGGCCGATGAGCAGTTCTTC; cdr3_aa: CASSSGQGADEQFF
d_call: TRBD2; j_call: TRBJ2-5; clone_size: -; cdr3_length: 17; v_call: TRBV19; cdr3_nt: TGTGCCAGTAGTATAGGTACTAGCGGGGTCCCTGGGGAGACCCAGTACTTC; cdr3_aa: CASSIGTSGVPGETQYF
d_call: TRBD2; j_call: TRBJ2-3; clone_size: once; cdr3_length: 17; v_call: TRBV7-2; cdr3_nt: TGTGCCAGCAGCTTCCACCGCGGGGGGCGAGGCACAGATACGCAGTATTTT; cdr3_aa: CASSFHRGGRGTDTQYF
d_call: -; j_call: TRBJ1-1; clone_size: once; cdr3_length: 15; v_call: TRBV5-1; cdr3_nt: TGCGCCAGCAGCTCGAGACAGGAGATGAACACTGAAGCTTTCTTT; cdr3_aa: CASSSRQEMNTEAFF
d_call: -; j_call: TRBJ1-5; clone_size: -; cdr3_length: 14; v_call: TRBV6-1; cdr3_nt: TGTGCCAGCAGTGATTATCGCGGGGATCAGCCCCAGCATTTT; cdr3_aa: CASSDYRGDQPQHF
d_call: -; j_call: TRBJ2-7; clone_size: -; cdr3_length: 15; v_call: TRBV11-2; cdr3_nt: TGTGCCAGCAGCTTATTCAGCGGTGCCCAATACGAGCAGTACTTC; cdr3_aa: CASSLFSGAQYEQYF
d_call: -; j_call: TRBJ1-2; clone_size: -; cdr3_length: 14; v_call: TRBV28; cdr3_nt: TGTGCCAGCAGTACTCCCGGGACATCTTCTGGCTACACCTTC; cdr3_aa: CASSTPGTSSGYTF
d_call: TRBD2; j_call: TRBJ2-1; clone_size: -; cdr3_length: 16; v_call: TRBV4-3; cdr3_nt: TGCGCCAGCAGCCAAGGGGCTAGCGGGGGGTACAATGAGCAGTTCTTC; cdr3_aa: CASSQGASGGYNEQFF
d_call: TRBD1; j_call: TRBJ2-5; clone_size: -; cdr3_length: 16; v_call: TRBV24-1; cdr3_nt: TGTGCCACCTCCGATGCCGGGACAGGGGAACAAGAGACCCAGTACTTC; cdr3_aa: CATSDAGTGEQETQYF
d_call: -; j_call: TRBJ2-1; clone_size: -; cdr3_length: 15; v_call: TRBV29-1; cdr3_nt: TGCAGCGTTCTAATCCGAGGGCAGGCCCTCAATGAGCAGTTCTTC; cdr3_aa: CSVLIRGQALNEQFF
d_call: -; j_call: TRBJ2-2; clone_size: -; cdr3_length: 14; v_call: TRBV19; cdr3_nt: TGTGCCAGTAGTATAGACCGAGGCACCGGGGAGCTGTTTTTT; cdr3_aa: CASSIDRGTGELFF
d_call: -; j_call: TRBJ1-6; clone_size: -; cdr3_length: 13; v_call: TRBV19; cdr3_nt: TGTGCCAGTAGTTCTTTTGATAATTCACCCCTCCACTTT; cdr3_aa: CASSSFDNSPLHF
d_call: TRBD1; j_call: TRBJ2-7; clone_size: -; cdr3_length: 19; v_call: TRBV27; cdr3_nt: TGTGCCAGCAGTTTAGGGGGGACAGGGAAAGCTTCGAGCTCCTACGAGCAGTACTTC; cdr3_aa: CASSLGGTGKASSSYEQYF
d_call: -; j_call: TRBJ2-7; clone_size: -; cdr3_length: 14; v_call: TRBV7-9; cdr3_nt: TGTGCCAGCAGCTTAGGGCAGGGTGGCCACGAGCAGTACTTC; cdr3_aa: CASSLGQGGHEQYF
d_call: TRBD2; j_call: TRBJ2-3; clone_size: -; cdr3_length: 17; v_call: TRBV18; cdr3_nt: TGTGCCAGCTCTCCGGGACTAGCGGACCCCTTGGGAGATACGCAGTATTTT; cdr3_aa: CASSPGLADPLGDTQYF
d_call: TRBD2; j_call: TRBJ2-3; clone_size: -; cdr3_length: 15; v_call: TRBV6-5; cdr3_nt: TGTGCCAGCAGTTTCAGTGGGAGGGCCTGGGATACGCAGTATTTT; cdr3_aa: CASSFSGRAWDTQYF
d_call: TRBD1; j_call: TRBJ1-2; clone_size: -; cdr3_length: 17; v_call: TRBV4-2; cdr3_nt: TGTGCCAGCAGCCAAGGGGGATGGACGACAGGGGTGGGTGGCTACACCTTC; cdr3_aa: CASSQGGWTTGVGGYTF
d_call: TRBD2; j_call: TRBJ2-3; clone_size: -; cdr3_length: 17; v_call: TRBV6-2/TRBV6-3; cdr3_nt: TGTGCCAGCAGCTACTCGACTAGCCTCTCTCGCACAGATACGCAGTATTTT; cdr3_aa: CASSYSTSLSRTDTQYF
d_call: TRBD2; j_call: TRBJ2-3; clone_size: -; cdr3_length: 15; v_call: TRBV6-5; cdr3_nt: TGTGCCAGCAGCTTAATCGGACTAGCCTCAGATACGCAGTATTTT; cdr3_aa: CASSLIGLASDTQYF
d_call: -; j_call: TRBJ2-7; clone_size: -; cdr3_length: 15; v_call: TRBV4-1; cdr3_nt: TGCGCCAGCAGTTTAGGGGAGGTAGCGGTGGGGGAGCAGTACTTC; cdr3_aa: CASSLGEVAVGEQYF
d_call: -; j_call: TRBJ1-1; clone_size: -; cdr3_length: 13; v_call: TRBV29-1; cdr3_nt: TGCAGCGTTGTTCGACAGATGAACACTGAAGCTTTCTTT; cdr3_aa: CSVVRQMNTEAFF
d_call: -; j_call: TRBJ2-1; clone_size: -; cdr3_length: 11; v_call: TRBV12-3/TRBV12-4; cdr3_nt: TGTGCCAGCAGTTTAGGAGGGAAGCTGTTCTTC; cdr3_aa: CASSLGGKLFF
d_call: TRBD1; j_call: TRBJ1-5; clone_size: -; cdr3_length: 19; v_call: TRBV28; cdr3_nt: TGTGCCAGCACCCCTTTAGGGACAGTTCTAGGAAGCAGCAATCAGCCCCAGCATTTT; cdr3_aa: CASTPLGTVLGSSNQPQHF
d_call: -; j_call: TRBJ2-7; clone_size: -; cdr3_length: 14; v_call: TRBV6-1; cdr3_nt: TGTGCCAGCAGGGAAGCGAGAAGCTCCTACGAGCAGTACTTC; cdr3_aa: CASREARSSYEQYF
d_call: TRBD1; j_call: TRBJ1-1; clone_size: -; cdr3_length: 13; v_call: TRBV9; cdr3_nt: TGTGCCAGCAGCATCGGGACAGGCACTGAAGCTTTCTTT; cdr3_aa: CASSIGTGTEAFF
d_call: TRBD1; j_call: TRBJ1-5; clone_size: once; cdr3_length: 14; v_call: TRBV9; cdr3_nt: TGTGCCAGCAGCTTACAGGGGGGGGATCAGCCCCAGCATTTT; cdr3_aa: CASSLQGGDQPQHF
d_call: -; j_call: TRBJ1-2; clone_size: once; cdr3_length: 14; v_call: TRBV4-1; cdr3_nt: TGCGCCAGCAGCCAAGATGGAGGGAACTATGGCTACACCTTC; cdr3_aa: CASSQDGGNYGYTF
d_call: -; j_call: TRBJ2-5; clone_size: -; cdr3_length: 15; v_call: TRBV5-6; cdr3_nt: TGTGCCAGCAGCCCTATAACCACAGGGAGTGAGACCCAGTACTTC; cdr3_aa: CASSPITTGSETQYF
d_call: TRBD1; j_call: TRBJ1-4; clone_size: -; cdr3_length: 14; v_call: TRBV5-1; cdr3_nt: TGCGCCAGCAGCTTGACAGGGGATAATGAAAAACTGTTTTTT; cdr3_aa: CASSLTGDNEKLFF
d_call: -; j_call: TRBJ2-6; clone_size: -; cdr3_length: 16; v_call: TRBV15; cdr3_nt: TGTGCCACCAGCAGAGATTTTAGCTCTGGGGCCAACGTCCTGACTTTC; cdr3_aa: CATSRDFSSGANVLTF
d_call: -; j_call: TRBJ1-5; clone_size: -; cdr3_length: 14; v_call: TRBV7-6; cdr3_nt: TGTGCCAGCAGCTTAGGTTCGGTGAATCAGCCCCAGCATTTT; cdr3_aa: CASSLGSVNQPQHF